One sample yielded the 26 T cell receptor beta chains listed below, sequenced in a study of T cell repertoires in cytomegalovirus infection. One entry per CDR3 protein results from TCRdb running MiXCR on the reads. The sample carries about 490,000 distinct CDR3 sequences, approximately 17% recorded once. The sequencing sample was made of CD8+ T cells from PBMCs. All receptors come from a human donor in good health (CMV status not recorded). Some clones in this sample may be carry-over from other donors' samples.

There are a few counts of this clonotype. The chain carries TRBV5-1 and TRBJ2-1; maybe TRBD1 (6 bases). The CDR3 is made up of 16 amino acids. The germline V gene has CDR1 SGHRS and CDR2 YFSETQ. V dropped 4 bases and J dropped 1 base, with 15 bases sitting between them. CDR3 nucleotides: TGCGCCAGCAGCCCTGAACAGGGAACGTCCTACAATGAGCAGTTCTTC. This encodes CASSPEQGTSYNEQFF. The whole variable domain, filled in from reference TRBV5-1 and TRBJ2-1, reads KAGVTQTPRYLIKTRGQQVTLSCSPISGHRSVSWYQQTPGQGLQFLFEYFSETQRNKGNFPGRFSGRQFSNSRSEMNVSTLELGDSALYLCASSPEQGTSYNEQFFGPGTRLTVL.

This clonotype was counted between two and nine times. The V and J genes are TRBV19 and TRBJ1-1; a possible D gene is TRBD1 (5 bases). The CDR3 runs 14 residues. Per the germline V gene, CDR1 is LNHDA and CDR2 is SQIVND (reference sequence). The germline V and J ends were trimmed by 2 bases and 8 bases, with 15 bases remaining between them. The CDR3 sequence is CASSIMGGTAEAFF. The DNA of the CDR3 is TGTGCCAGTAGTATAATGGGGGGAACAGCCGAAGCTTTCTTT. Full variable domain (remainder filled in from reference TRBV19 and TRBJ1-1): DGGITQSPKYLFRKEGQNVTLSCEQNLNHDAMYWYRQDPGQGLRLIYYSQIVNDFQKGDIAEGYSVSREKKESFPLTVTSAQKNPTAFYLCASSIMGGTAEAFFGQGTRLTVV.

The rearrangement uses TRBV20-1 and TRBJ2-1, with TRBD1 matching over 7 bases. Looked up from germline, CDR1 is DFQATT and CDR2 is SNEGSKA (reference sequence). The CDR3 is 15 amino acids. After removal of 7 bases from V and 2 bases from J, the junction contained 11 bases not matched to a gene. The CDR3: CSGQPRGPPYNEQFF. The CDR3 DNA follows: TGCAGTGGTCAACCGAGGGGGCCCCCCTACAATGAGCAGTTCTTC.

The chain uses TRBV28 and TRBJ2-7; TRBD2 aligns across 9 bases. This CDR3 has 14 residues. Germline V gene lookup returns CDR1 MDHEN and CDR2 SYDVKM. V lost 6 bases and J lost 4; bases outside the gene matches: 7. For the CDR3, the DNA is TGTGCCAGCAGCCCGGGACTAGCTATTTACGAGCAGTACTTC. Encoded protein: CASSPGLAIYEQYF.

This clonotype was counted only a few times. V is TRBV9 and J is TRBJ1-2; D gene uncertain. The CDR3 covers 13 residues. From germline, CDR1 is SGDLS and CDR2 YYNGEE. The V gene lost 1 base and the J gene lost 7 bases, with 11 bases spanning the gap. CDR3 residues: CASSVTGEGGYTF. CDR3 in DNA: TGTGCCAGCAGCGTAACGGGAGAGGGTGGCTACACCTTC.

V and J are TRBV9 and TRBJ2-3, with D possibly being TRBD2 (6 bases). In germline, CDR1 is SGDLS, CDR2 YYNGEE. The germline V and J ends were trimmed by 4 bases and 2 bases, with 26 bases remaining between them. The CDR3 has 19 residues. The CDR3 region has the DNA TGTGCCAGCAGCACCAGTCGAGGGAGTGGTTGGGGGGACACAGATACGCAGTATTTT. Protein product: CASSTSRGSGWGDTDTQYF.

This clonotype was found many times. The CDR3 protein is CASSHPGGHSNQPQHF. In DNA form, the CDR3 reads TGCGCCAGCAGCCATCCGGGAGGGCATAGCAATCAGCCCCAGCATTTT. This rearrangement joins TRBV4-1 to TRBJ1-5; D unclear. The germline V and J ends were trimmed by 3 bases and 0 bases, with 12 bases remaining between them. CDR3 length: 16 amino acids. Germline CDR1 MGHRA, CDR2 YSYEKL.

The rearrangement joins TRBV4-1 to TRBJ2-1; D is ambiguous. CDR1 is MGHRA and CDR2 is YSYEKL in the germline V gene. This CDR3 has 14 amino acids. V gave up 0 bases and J gave up 8 bases, with 11 bases separating them. The CDR3 DNA reads TGCGCCAGCAGCCAAGAGGGCAAGCCCGATGAGCAGTTCTTC. It codes for CASSQEGKPDEQFF.

V usage is TRBV27 and J usage is TRBJ1-2, with 7 nucleotides matching TRBD1. Trimming at V came to 3 bases and at J to 4 bases, leaving 8 bases not matched to a gene. There are 15 residues in the CDR3. The germline V gene encodes CDR1 MNHEY and CDR2 SMNVEV (reference sequence). Here the CDR3 DNA reads TGTGCCAGCAGTTTCGCCTGGGACAGAACCTATGGCTACACCTTC. Translated: CASSFAWDRTYGYTF.

Points on this clonotype: The CDR3 carries no conserved terminal phenylalanine or tryptophan, so it likely arises from a read error. The rearrangement uses TRBV19 and TRBJ2-3; 8 nucleotides align to TRBD1. Germline V lookup: CDR1 LNHDA, CDR2 SQIVND (reference sequence). CDR3 length: 15 residues. Germline trimming cut 8 bases from V and 4 bases from J; bases unmatched to any gene: 11. CDR3 protein: CASFNGGQGADTQYS. DNA of the CDR3: TGTGCCAGTTTCAATGGTGGACAGGGAGCAGATACGCAGTATTCT.

The table lists this clonotype with many counts. V is TRBV6-5 and J is TRBJ2-7; 8 bases agree with TRBD1. This CDR3 is built from 14 residues. The junction had 9 bases not matched to a gene; V was cut back by 7 bases and J by 4 bases. Germline V gene lookup returns CDR1 MNHEY and CDR2 SVGAGI. The CDR3 DNA reads TGTGCCAGCATGGGTCCAGGGGGCGCGTACGAGCAGTACTTC. This translates into CASMGPGGAYEQYF.

This clonotype was observed at least ten times. The chain links TRBV4-2 to TRBJ2-3; perhaps TRBD1 as D (6 bases). CDR3 size: 16 residues. Germline-derived CDR1 and CDR2 are LGHNA and YNFKEQ. V was trimmed by 4 bases and J by 2 bases, leaving 16 bases between them. The CDR3 nucleotides are TGTGCCAGCAGCCGTATTCCAACAGGGAACACAGATACGCAGTATTTT. Encoded protein: CASSRIPTGNTDTQYF.

This chain joins TRBV19 and TRBJ1-1; a weak D match, TRBD1 (6 bases). Trimming stripped 1 base from V and 0 bases from J, with 9 bases between. The CDR3 extends over 15 amino acids. Per the germline V gene, CDR1 is LNHDA and CDR2 is SQIVND (reference sequence). CDR3 amino acids: CASSIVGTMNTEAFF. The CDR3 nucleotides read TGTGCCAGTAGTATAGTTGGGACAATGAACACTGAAGCTTTCTTT.

The sample holds many counts of this clonotype. V and J are TRBV15 and TRBJ1-5; D call uncertain. The V end was cut by 2 bases, the J end by 1 base, with 9 bases between. The CDR3 has 15 residues. The V gene's germline CDR1 is LNHNV and CDR2 YYDKDF (reference sequence). The CDR3 region has the DNA TGTGCCACCAGCAGATACAGAGAAAGCAATCAGCCCCAGCATTTT. Amino acids: CATSRYRESNQPQHF.

In this sample, this clonotype turned up many times. The chain couples TRBV27 to TRBJ2-1; D remains ambiguous. The V end was cut by 0 bases, the J end by 0 bases, with 9 bases between. The CDR3 has 16 residues. Germline assignment: CDR1 MNHEY and CDR2 SMNVEV (reference sequence). CDR3 in DNA: TGTGCCAGCAGTTTATCGGCTCTAAGCTCCTACAATGAGCAGTTCTTC. Translated: CASSLSALSSYNEQFF.

This clonotype was observed once. The chain links TRBV2 to TRBJ1-4, with D perhaps TRBD1 (5 bases). This CDR3 has 15 residues. The V gene's germline CDR1 is SNHLY and CDR2 FYNNEI. V was clipped by 8 bases and J by 6 bases, with 19 bases between them. Here the CDR3 DNA reads TGTGCCAGCGGGACCCGCGGACGGGAGGATGAAAAACTGTTTTTT. This gives the protein CASGTRGREDEKLFF.

This clonotype was seen repeatedly, ten times or more. The chain combines TRBV7-3 with TRBJ2-1; no clear D gene. The CDR3 runs 13 residues. Looked up from germline, CDR1 is SGHTA and CDR2 is FQGTGA. Trimming took off 2 bases at V and 8 bases at J, with 10 bases between the two ends. CDR3 DNA sequence: TGTGCCAGCAGCTTACTAGGACCTTATGAGCAGTTCTTC. It translates to CASSLLGPYEQFF.

At least ten counts were recorded for this clonotype. The V call is TRBV7-6, the J call TRBJ1-6, with D perhaps matching TRBD1 (6 bases). V gave up 5 bases and J gave up 11 bases, with 16 bases separating them. Looked up from germline, CDR1 is SGHVS and CDR2 is FNYEAQ. CDR3 length: 14 residues. The CDR3 reads CASSLKGEKTPLHF. The CDR3 DNA follows: TGTGCCAGCAGCCTAAAGGGGGAGAAAACACCCCTCCACTTT. The variable domain in full, with the rest retrieved from reference TRBV7-6 and TRBJ1-6, is GAGVSQSPRYKVTKRGQDVALRCDPISGHVSLYWYRQALGQGPEFLTYFNYEAQQDKSGLPNDRFSAERPEGSISTLTIQRTEQRDSAMYRCASSLKGEKTPLHFGNGTRLTVT.

There are a few counts of this clonotype. Germline and junction disagree at one end, which may indicate a read error. The chain combines TRBV6-1 with TRBJ1-1; D is unresolved. Germline lookup yields CDR1 MNHNS and CDR2 SASEGT. This CDR3 is 13 amino acids long. The CDR3 region has the DNA TGTGCCAGCAGTGAGGTCAGCGTAGCTGACGCTTTCTTT. It specifies CASSEVSVADAFF.

Only a few counts were recorded for this clonotype. The chain joins TRBV10-3 to TRBJ1-2; D is uncertain. The CDR3 is made up of 14 amino acids. Trimming stripped 6 bases from V and 1 base from J, with 12 bases between. Germline V lookup: CDR1 ENHRY, CDR2 SYGVKD. CDR3 in amino acids: CAISLGPINYGYTF. DNA for the CDR3: TGTGCCATCAGCCTCGGACCGATTAACTATGGCTACACCTTC.

At least ten counts were recorded for this clonotype. The chain is built from TRBV28 and TRBJ2-5, with 10 nucleotides matching TRBD2. Germline lookup yields CDR1 MDHEN and CDR2 SYDVKM. The ends lost 6 bases at V and 5 bases at J; junction bases unmatched: 9. This CDR3 comprises 15 residues. In nucleotides, the CDR3 is TGTGCCAGCAGGGTAGCGGGGGGCCCGAGGGAGACCCAGTACTTC. Residues: CASRVAGGPRETQYF.

This clonotype has a handful of counts. The CDR3, as DNA: TGTGCCAGCAGTCGCCGGGACAACTCCTACGAGCAGTACTTC. Its translation is CASSRRDNSYEQYF. The chain uses TRBV28 and TRBJ2-7, with a possible D match to TRBD1 (6 bases). With 5 bases removed from V and 0 bases from J, the gap between germline ends came to 11 bases. Germline lookup yields CDR1 MDHEN and CDR2 SYDVKM. CDR3 length: 14 residues.

V is TRBV27 and J is TRBJ2-1, with TRBD2 matching 7 bases. The V and J ends lost 9 bases and 4 bases, in that order; junction bases with no gene match: 9. Germline CDR1 reads MNHEY; CDR2 reads SMNVEV (reference sequence). This CDR3 comprises 14 residues. CDR3 sequence: CASKSGTIYNEQFF. CDR3 in DNA: TGTGCCAGTAAAAGCGGGACCATTTACAATGAGCAGTTCTTC.

Notes on this clonotype: Germline is not matched at one junction end, which may reflect a read error. The chain carries TRBV4-1 and TRBJ2-7; D not resolved. The CDR3 has 14 residues. In germline, CDR1 is MGHRA, CDR2 YSYEKL. DNA for the CDR3: TGTGCCAGCAGCCAAGACAAATCACCAGGCCGTGCAAACTTC. It translates to CASSQDKSPGRANF.

This clonotype was found many times. This chain links TRBV7-7 with TRBJ2-3; 11 bases line up with TRBD1. This CDR3 has 16 amino acids. The germline CDR1 and CDR2 sequences are SSHAT and FNYEAQ (reference sequence). The V gene end was trimmed by 5 bases and the J gene end by 3 bases; junction bases not matched to a gene: 7. DNA of the CDR3: TGTGCCAGCAGCCTCGGACAGGGGGCTAGAACAGATACGCAGTATTTT. This codes for CASSLGQGARTDTQYF.

V gene TRBV27 combines with J gene TRBJ1-2; no definite D call. The germline V gene encodes CDR1 MNHEY and CDR2 SMNVEV (reference sequence). The V gene lost 5 bases and the J gene lost 13 bases, with 8 bases spanning the gap. The CDR3 has 9 amino acids. CDR3 region: CASSLRVTF. The CDR3 DNA reads TGTGCCAGCAGTCTTCGCGTCACCTTC.